A single sample is the source of the 14 T cell receptor beta chains below, sequenced in a study of breast tumors, draining lymph nodes, adjacent tissues (dated by TCRdb to about 2016). Lymph node samples were obtained from the axillary draining lymph nodes of breast cancer patients. The method behind the library was multiplex PCR. Sequencing used an Illumina HiSeq 2000. TCRdb took the public reads, trimmed them with fastp at Q25, ran MiXCR for clone calling and kept in-frame beta chains. Records with the same CDR3 protein are collapsed into one entry carrying the most frequent genes and DNA. The sample table records 130,000 or so distinct CDR3 sequences; 21% of these occur just once. The top ten constitute roughly 2% of the sample. Sample: axillary lymph node tissue. The receptors here all came from a female donor with breast cancer. Some clones in this sample may be carry-over from other donors' samples.

This clonotype was counted many times. The J gene is TRBJ2-3, the V gene TRBV4-1; D is unclear. The V end lost 4 bases, the J end lost 2 bases, and 10 bases lay between the germline ends. The CDR3 spans 14 residues. Germline V gene lookup returns CDR1 MGHRA and CDR2 YSYEKL. The CDR3 loop reads CASSPSLLTDTQYF. The CDR3 DNA sequence: TGCGCCAGCAGCCCTAGTCTGCTCACAGATACGCAGTATTTT.

This clonotype was recorded many times. The chain links TRBV20-1 to TRBJ1-6; 12 bases match TRBD1. After removal of 1 base from V and 10 bases from J, the junction contained 11 bases not matched to a gene. This CDR3 contains 17 residues. In germline, CDR1 is DFQATT, CDR2 SNEGSKA (reference sequence). The CDR3 sequence: CSARVGTGGAVGSPLHF. The CDR3 nucleotides read TGCAGTGCTAGAGTGGGGACAGGGGGCGCGGTAGGGTCACCCCTCCACTTT.

The chain links TRBV6-5 to TRBJ1-6; no clear D gene. The CDR3 totals 16 residues. Germline V gene sequence: CDR1 MNHEY, CDR2 SVGAGI. Trimming took off 5 bases at V and 11 bases at J, with 22 bases between the two ends. The CDR3 region is CASSPSANGFHPPLHF. The CDR3 DNA follows: TGTGCCAGCAGTCCCTCCGCGAACGGCTTCCATCCACCCCTCCACTTT.

This clonotype was detected many times. The chain has TRBV6-5 and TRBJ1-4; unclear D gene. The germline V gene encodes CDR1 MNHEY and CDR2 SVGAGI. The V end was cut by 6 bases, the J end by 2 bases, with 10 bases between. The CDR3 loop spans 14 amino acids. The CDR3 nucleotides read TGTGCCAGCAGCCAGTCACGGACTAATGAAAAACTGTTTTTT. It codes for CASSQSRTNEKLFF.

This clonotype occurred many times. The rearrangement links TRBV10-1 to TRBJ2-7, with a weak D call TRBD1 (7 bases). Germline V CDR1 and CDR2: WNHNN, SYGVQD (reference sequence). This CDR3 is 14 amino acids long. Trimming pared 4 bases from V and 8 bases from J, leaving 18 bases between. CDR3 sequence reads: CASSAGGMGTKQYF. In DNA, the CDR3 is TGCGCCAGCAGTGCAGGGGGGATGGGTACGAAGCAGTACTTC.

This clonotype came up many times. The V call is TRBV7-3, the J call TRBJ2-1; no definite D call. V was shortened by 2 bases and J by 7 bases, with 15 bases between the two germline ends. CDR3 size: 15 residues. CDR1 is SGHTA and CDR2 is FQGTGA in the germline V gene. The CDR3 is CASSLSFGNLNEQFF. The CDR3 coding sequence is TGTGCCAGCAGCTTATCTTTCGGAAACTTAAATGAGCAGTTCTTC.

On this clonotype: A much bigger clone sits one base away, suggesting this may be a read error. The chain combines TRBV6-1 with TRBJ2-5, with TRBD1 matching 10 bases. Matching the DNA end better, TRBJ2-1 makes the J call doubtful. The CDR3 has 17 residues. The germline CDR1 and CDR2 sequences are MNHNS and SASEGT. The CDR3 protein is CASSEEAGGQGRETQFF. For the CDR3, the DNA is TGTGCCAGCAGTGAAGAAGCTGGGGGACAGGGGAGGGAGACCCAGTTCTTC.

This clonotype appeared many times. V and J are TRBV4-1 and TRBJ2-1; D uncertain. This CDR3 region has 16 residues. The germline gives CDR1 MGHRA, CDR2 YSYEKL. Trimming left V 4 bases short and J 4 bases short, with 17 bases between. The CDR3: CASSPGIGSRYNEQFF. The DNA for the CDR3 is TGCGCCAGCAGCCCCGGTATTGGGTCTCGGTACAATGAGCAGTTCTTC.

This clonotype has just a few counts. The chain joins TRBV20-1 to TRBJ2-4; the D gene is possibly TRBD1 (5 bases). Germline CDR1 DFQATT, CDR2 SNEGSKA (reference sequence). Trimming stripped 0 bases from V and 5 bases from J, with 8 bases between. The CDR3 loop spans 13 amino acids. The CDR3 bases are TGCAGTGCTAGAGACAGGGTCCAAAACATTCAGTACTTC. It specifies CSARDRVQNIQYF.

The chain recombines TRBV27 with TRBJ2-7; no clear D. The CDR3 totals 13 residues. Deletions cut 5 bases from V and 0 bases from J, with 8 bases between. In germline, CDR1 is MNHEY, CDR2 SMNVEV (reference sequence). The CDR3 sequence: CASSLGPSYEQYF. CDR3 nucleotide sequence: TGTGCCAGCAGTCTTGGCCCCTCCTACGAGCAGTACTTC.

At least ten counts were recorded for this clonotype. J is TRBJ2-7 and V is TRBV20-1; 9 nucleotides match TRBD2. Germline values: CDR1 DFQATT, CDR2 SNEGSKA (reference sequence). V lost 5 bases to trimming and J lost 1 base; unmatched junction nucleotides: 12. The CDR3 covers 16 residues. The CDR3 sequence: CSADNLREGLSYEQYF. The CDR3 DNA is TGCAGTGCTGACAACTTGCGGGAGGGCCTTTCCTACGAGCAGTACTTC.

Details on this clonotype: This clone may be a read error of a much larger clone one base away. The chain combines TRBV5-1 with TRBJ1-4; D possibly corresponds to TRBD1 (5 bases). In germline, CDR1 is SGHRS, CDR2 YFSETQ. V lost 4 bases, J lost 8 bases, and 15 bases lay in between. The CDR3 has 14 amino acids. CDR3 loop: CASSQGSADEKLFF. Written as DNA, the CDR3 is TGCGCCAGCAGCCAGGGTTCGGCGGACGAAAAACTGTTTTTT.

This clonotype was seen repeatedly, ten times or more. The J gene is TRBJ1-2, the V gene TRBV9, with a tentative D call TRBD1 (6 bases). Germline CDR1 is SGDLS and CDR2 is YYNGEE. The CDR3 consists of 15 residues. The V gene lost 3 bases and the J gene lost 2 bases, with 14 bases spanning the gap. The CDR3 sequence: CASSATTGGNYGYTF. Here the CDR3 DNA reads TGTGCCAGCAGCGCCACGACAGGAGGAAACTATGGCTACACCTTC.

Concerning this clonotype: As the CDR3 is not closed by the conserved phenylalanine or tryptophan, this likely results from a read error. This sequence joins TRBV27 and TRBJ2-3; TRBD2 matches 10 bases. This CDR3 has 16 residues. CDR1 MNHEY and CDR2 SMNVEV come from the germline V gene (reference sequence). V dropped 5 bases and J dropped 5; count of bases not matched to a gene: 10. CDR3 DNA sequence: TGTGCCAGCAGTCAGGAGACTAGCGGGTATGAAGATACGCAGTATCTT. Translated: CASSQETSGYEDTQYL.